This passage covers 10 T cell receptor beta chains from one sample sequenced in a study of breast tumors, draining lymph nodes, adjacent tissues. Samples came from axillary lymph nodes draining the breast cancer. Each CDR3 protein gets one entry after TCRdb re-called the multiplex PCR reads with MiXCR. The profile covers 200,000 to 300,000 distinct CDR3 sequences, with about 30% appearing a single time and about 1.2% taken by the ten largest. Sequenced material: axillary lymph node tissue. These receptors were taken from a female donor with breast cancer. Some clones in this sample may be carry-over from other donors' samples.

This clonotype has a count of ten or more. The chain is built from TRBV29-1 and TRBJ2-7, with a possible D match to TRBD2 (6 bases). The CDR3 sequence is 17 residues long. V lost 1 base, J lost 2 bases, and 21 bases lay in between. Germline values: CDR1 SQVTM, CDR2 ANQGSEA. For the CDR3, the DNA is TGCAGCGTTGAAGTTTCTAGCGAGGATTTCCAAACCTACGAGCAGTACTTC. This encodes CSVEVSSEDFQTYEQYF.

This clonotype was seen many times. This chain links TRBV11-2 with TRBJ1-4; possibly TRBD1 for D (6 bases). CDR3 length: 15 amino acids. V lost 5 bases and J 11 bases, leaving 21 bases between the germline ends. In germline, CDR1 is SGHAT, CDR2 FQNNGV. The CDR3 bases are TGTGCCAGCAGCGATCGGGACTCCCGAGGGGGGAAACTGTTTTTT. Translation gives CASSDRDSRGGKLFF.

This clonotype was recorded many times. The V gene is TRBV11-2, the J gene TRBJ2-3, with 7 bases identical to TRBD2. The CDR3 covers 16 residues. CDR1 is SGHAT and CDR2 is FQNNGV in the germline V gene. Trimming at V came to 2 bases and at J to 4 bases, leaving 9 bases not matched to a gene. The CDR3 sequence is CASSLNPAGVPDTQYF. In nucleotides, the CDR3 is TGTGCCAGCAGCTTAAATCCGGCGGGAGTCCCAGATACGCAGTATTTT.

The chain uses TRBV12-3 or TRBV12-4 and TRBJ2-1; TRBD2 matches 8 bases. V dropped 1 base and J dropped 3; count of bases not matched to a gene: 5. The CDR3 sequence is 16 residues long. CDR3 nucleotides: TGTGCCAGCAGTTTAGGACCAGCGGGAGTCTACAATGAGCAGTTCTTC. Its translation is CASSLGPAGVYNEQFF.

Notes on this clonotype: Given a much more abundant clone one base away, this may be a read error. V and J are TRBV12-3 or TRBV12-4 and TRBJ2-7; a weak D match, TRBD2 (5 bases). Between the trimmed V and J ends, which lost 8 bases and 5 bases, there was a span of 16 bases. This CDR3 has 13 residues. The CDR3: CASDLGSFNEQYF. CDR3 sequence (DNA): TGTGCCAGCGACCTTGGGAGTTTCAACGAGCAGTACTTC.

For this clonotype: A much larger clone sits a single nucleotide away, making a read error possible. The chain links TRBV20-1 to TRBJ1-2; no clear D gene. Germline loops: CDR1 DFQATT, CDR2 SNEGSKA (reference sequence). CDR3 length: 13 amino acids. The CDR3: CTPKVGGNYAYTF. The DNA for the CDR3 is TGCACTCCTAAGGTGGGAGGGAACTATGCCTACACCTTC.

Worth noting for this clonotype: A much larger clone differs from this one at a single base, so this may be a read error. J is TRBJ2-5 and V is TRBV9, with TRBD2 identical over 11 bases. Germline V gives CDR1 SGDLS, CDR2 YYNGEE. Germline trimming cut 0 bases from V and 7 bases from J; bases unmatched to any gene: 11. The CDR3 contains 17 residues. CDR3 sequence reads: CASSVGETSGTRATQYF. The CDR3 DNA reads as TGTGCCAGCAGCGTAGGGGAGACTAGCGGGACGAGAGCGACCCAGTACTTC.

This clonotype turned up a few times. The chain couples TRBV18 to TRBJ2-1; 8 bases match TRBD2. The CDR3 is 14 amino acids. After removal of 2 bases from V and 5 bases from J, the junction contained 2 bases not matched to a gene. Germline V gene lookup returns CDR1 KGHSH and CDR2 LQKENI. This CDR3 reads CASSPSAGDNEQFF. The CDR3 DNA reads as TGTGCCAGCTCACCATCAGCGGGAGACAATGAGCAGTTCTTC.

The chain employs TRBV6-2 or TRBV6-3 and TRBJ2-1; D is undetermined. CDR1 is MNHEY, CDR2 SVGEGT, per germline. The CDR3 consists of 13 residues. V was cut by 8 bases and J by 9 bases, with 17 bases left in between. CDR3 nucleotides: TGTGCCAGCCAGAAAACAGTCCCCGGTGAGCAGTTCTTC. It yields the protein CASQKTVPGEQFF.

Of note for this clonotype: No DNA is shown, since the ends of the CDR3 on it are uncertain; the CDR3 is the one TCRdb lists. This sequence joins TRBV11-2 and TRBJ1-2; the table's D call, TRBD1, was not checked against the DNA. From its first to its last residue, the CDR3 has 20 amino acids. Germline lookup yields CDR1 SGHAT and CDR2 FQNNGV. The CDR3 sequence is CASSFYLCSSSRGQTYGYTF.